These 17 T cell receptor beta chains originate from one sample sequenced in a study of blood T cell repertoires in COVID-19. Assay used: immunoSEQ multiplex PCR; TCRdb lists only in-frame clones, some missing. The repertoire has approximately 240,000 clones, over 90% of them found once; the top ten carry roughly 0.79%. Sequencing was done on a sample of peripheral blood. The receptors originated from a man under 40 with COVID-19, enrolled during active disease.

DNA for the CDR3: TGTGCCAGTAGTCTCCCACAGGGGGCGGCTGAAAAACTGTTTTTT. Protein product: CASSLPQGAAEKLFF. This chain connects TRBV19 to TRBJ1-4, with 9 bases aligning to TRBD1. Per the germline V gene, CDR1 is LNHDA and CDR2 is SQIVND (reference sequence). V lost 5 bases to trimming and J lost 7 bases; unmatched junction nucleotides: 8. The CDR3 has 15 residues.

V and J are TRBV3-1 (or the pseudogene TRBV3-2) and TRBJ1-2; 7 bases line up with TRBD1. The germline CDR1 and CDR2 sequences are LGHDT and YNNKEL (reference sequence). The CDR3 has 15 residues. The trim removed 1 base at V and 2 bases at J, leaving 4 bases unmatched. DNA for the CDR3: TGTGCCAGCAGCCAAGCCGGGACAGTGAACTATGGCTACACCTTC. This sequence encodes CASSQAGTVNYGYTF.

The chain joins TRBV7-9 to TRBJ2-7; possibly TRBD2 for D (5 bases). Germline values: CDR1 SEHNR, CDR2 FQNEAQ (reference sequence). CDR3 length: 14 residues. V was shortened by 5 bases and J by 5 bases, with 16 bases between the two germline ends. The CDR3 sequence: CASSTQWTQDEQYF. CDR3 in DNA: TGTGCCAGCAGCACCCAGTGGACTCAGGACGAGCAGTACTTC.

The chain carries TRBV6-5 and TRBJ2-7; 7 positions agree with TRBD1. Germline V gives CDR1 MNHEY, CDR2 SVGAGI. V lost 2 bases to trimming and J lost 2 bases; unmatched junction nucleotides: 3. This CDR3 has 14 residues. CDR3 loop: CASSYRQGTYEQYF. For the CDR3, the DNA is TGTGCCAGCAGTTACCGACAGGGTACCTACGAGCAGTACTTC.

The chain carries TRBV6-2 or TRBV6-3 and TRBJ2-7; 8 nucleotides line up with TRBD1. Trimming at V came to 5 bases and at J to 0 bases, leaving 6 bases not matched to a gene. The germline gives CDR1 MNHEY, CDR2 SVGEGT. This CDR3 region has 15 residues. CDR3 bases: TGTGCCAGCAGTCCCCGGGACAGGATCTCCTACGAGCAGTACTTC. Translated, it gives CASSPRDRISYEQYF.

The chain has TRBV6-1 and TRBJ1-4; no reliable D call. CDR1 is MNHNS, CDR2 SASEGT, per germline. Trimming stripped 2 bases from V and 6 bases from J, with 10 bases between. This CDR3 is 14 amino acids long. The CDR3 loop reads CASSESGRYEKLFF. The CDR3, as DNA: TGTGCCAGCAGTGAATCGGGGAGATATGAAAAACTGTTTTTT.

The chain uses TRBV2 and TRBJ1-2, with D possibly matching TRBD1 (5 bases). Germline V gene data show CDR1 as SNHLY and CDR2 as FYNNEI. The CDR3 length is 20 residues. Between the trimmed V and J ends, which lost 4 bases and 13 bases, there was a span of 40 bases. CDR3 sequence: CASSGLLTGATGYSPLFCTF. The CDR3 nucleotides are TGTGCCAGCAGTGGGTTACTTACAGGTGCAACCGGATACTCCCCATTATTCTGCACCTTC.

V is TRBV5-1 and J is TRBJ1-6; possibly TRBD1 for D (5 bases). Germline assignment: CDR1 SGHRS and CDR2 YFSETQ. The CDR3 loop spans 17 amino acids. V was cut by 0 bases and J by 9 bases, with 19 bases left in between. CDR3 protein: CASSLEGLGQGGSPLHF. The DNA of the CDR3 is TGCGCCAGCAGCTTGGAAGGTTTGGGCCAGGGTGGTTCACCCCTCCACTTT.

Regarding this clone: Other DNA sequences in the same sample also yield this CDR3. The chain employs TRBV27 and TRBJ1-1; D is possibly TRBD1 (5 bases). Germline lookup yields CDR1 MNHEY and CDR2 SMNVEV (reference sequence). Trimming took off 2 bases at V and 1 base at J, with 8 bases between the two ends. The CDR3 totals 14 residues. The CDR3 nucleotides read TGTGCCAGCAGTTTAGCCGGGGGGAACACTGAAGCTTTCTTT. Translated: CASSLAGGNTEAFF.

J is TRBJ2-5 and V is TRBV5-1, with TRBD1 matching over 10 bases. Looked up from germline, CDR1 is SGHRS and CDR2 is YFSETQ. Trimming removed 1 base from V and 5 bases from J; junction bases left unmatched: 11. The CDR3 has 17 amino acids. The CDR3 DNA is TGCGCCAGCAGCTTGACCTCCTCGACAGGGGGCTATGAGACCCAGTACTTC. This gives the protein CASSLTSSTGGYETQYF. Drawing the rest from reference TRBV5-1 and TRBJ2-5, the complete variable domain is KAGVTQTPRYLIKTRGQQVTLSCSPISGHRSVSWYQQTPGQGLQFLFEYFSETQRNKGNFPGRFSGRQFSNSRSEMNVSTLELGDSALYLCASSLTSSTGGYETQYFGPGTRLLVL.

J is TRBJ2-2 and V is TRBV24-1, with a tentative D call TRBD1 (5 bases). V dropped 4 bases and J dropped 6 bases, with 11 bases sitting between them. This CDR3 is 14 amino acids long. Germline CDR1 and CDR2: KGHDR and SFDVKD. This chain's CDR3 is CATSDSGLSGELFF. DNA of the CDR3: TGTGCCACCAGTGACTCAGGGTTGTCCGGGGAGCTGTTTTTT.

This chain uses TRBV24-1 with TRBJ2-2; 7 positions agree with TRBD2. Unmatched junction bases numbered 4, after V lost 2 bases and J lost 5 bases. This CDR3 has 15 residues. Germline V gene lookup returns CDR1 KGHDR and CDR2 SFDVKD. CDR3 amino acids: CATSDWTRGTGELFF. DNA of the CDR3: TGTGCCACCAGTGATTGGACTAGGGGAACCGGGGAGCTGTTTTTT.

The chain combines TRBV27 with TRBJ1-1; perhaps TRBD1 as D (6 bases). The length of the CDR3 is 14 residues. Germline V gene sequence: CDR1 MNHEY, CDR2 SMNVEV (reference sequence). V lost 5 bases to trimming and J lost 0 bases, with 10 bases between them. CDR3 region: CASSAQGLNTEAFF. CDR3 DNA sequence: TGTGCCAGCAGTGCACAGGGTCTGAACACTGAAGCTTTCTTT.

The chain uses TRBV7-9 and TRBJ1-5; the D gene is possibly TRBD1 (5 bases). The CDR3 covers 14 residues. The V gene's germline CDR1 is SEHNR and CDR2 FQNEAQ (reference sequence). V lost 1 base, J lost 7 bases, and 11 bases lay in between. The CDR3 is CASSLEGEGQPQHF. The DNA for the CDR3 is TGTGCCAGCAGCTTAGAAGGGGAGGGACAGCCCCAGCATTTT. The whole variable domain, filled in from reference TRBV7-9 and TRBJ1-5, reads DTGVSQNPRHKITKRGQNVTFRCDPISEHNRLYWYRQTLGQGPEFLTYFQNEAQLEKSRLLSDRFSAERPKGSFSTLEIQRTEQGDSAMYLCASSLEGEGQPQHFGDGTRLSIL.

The chain is built from TRBV5-1 and TRBJ2-6; D is ambiguous. The CDR3 length is 16 residues. The V end lost 3 bases, the J end lost 0 bases, and 10 bases lay between the germline ends. Germline CDR1 and CDR2: SGHRS and YFSETQ. CDR3 DNA sequence: TGCGCCAGCAGCTCCCGATGGGCCTCTGGGGCCAACGTCCTGACTTTC. This translates into CASSSRWASGANVLTF. Using reference TRBV5-1 and TRBJ2-6 for the parts outside the CDR3, the full variable domain is KAGVTQTPRYLIKTRGQQVTLSCSPISGHRSVSWYQQTPGQGLQFLFEYFSETQRNKGNFPGRFSGRQFSNSRSEMNVSTLELGDSALYLCASSSRWASGANVLTFGAGSRLTVL.

The chain has TRBV19 and TRBJ1-4; D gene uncertain. V lost 3 bases to trimming and J lost 0 bases, with 17 bases between them. Germline loops: CDR1 LNHDA, CDR2 SQIVND (reference sequence). The CDR3 is 18 residues long. The DNA for the CDR3 is TGTGCCAGTAGTATTGGTTTTCGGGGAGGATCAACTAATGAAAAACTGTTTTTT. It yields the protein CASSIGFRGGSTNEKLFF.

The chain links TRBV6-4 to TRBJ2-1; 13 positions match TRBD2. CDR3 length: 18 amino acids. Per germline, CDR1 MRHNA and CDR2 SNTAGT. Unmatched junction bases numbered 6, after V lost 4 bases and J lost 0 bases. CDR3 amino acids: CASSGTSGGSSSYNEQFF. The DNA for the CDR3 is TGTGCCAGCAGTGGGACTAGCGGGGGCTCTAGCTCCTACAATGAGCAGTTCTTC.